This T cell receptor (beta chain) was obtained from a study of metastatic and nonmetastatic thyroid tumors. Looking at the study overall: A comparison of repertoires was made across blood and tumor or nodule tissue from malignant and benign thyroid patients.

TCRdb re-analyzed the PCR reads using MiXCR. The sample lists 40,000 to 45,000 clones; about 3.3% were seen once. This clone was recorded many times. Treatment of any kind had been given to no patient before thyroid surgery. The V gene lost 10 bases and the J gene lost 11 bases, with 14 bases spanning the gap. CDR1 is LNHDA, CDR2 SQIVND, per germline (reference sequence). The CDR3 runs to 11 residues. The source of this sequence is a female donor with papillary thyroid cancer or a benign thyroid nodule (not recorded which). Some clones in this sample may be carry-over from other donors' samples. The rearrangement links TRBV19 to TRBJ1-4; D remains ambiguous. Sequencing used blood. This CDR3 reads CATLWEAKLFF. In DNA form, the CDR3 reads TGTGCCACTCTCTGGGAGGCTAAACTGTTTTTT.